Detailed here is one T cell receptor beta chain. This sample was taken from a study of T-cell memory formation after mild COVID-19. TCRdb processed the 5' RACE reads anew with MiXCR; each CDR3 protein has one entry. The table includes over 500,000 distinct CDR3 sequences, 15% to 20% detected once. The CDR3 runs 16 residues. J lost 5 bases, V lost 2 bases, and 8 bases had no gene match. The germline gives CDR1 LNHDA, CDR2 SQIVND (reference sequence). Sequencing was performed on PBMCs or a T cell subset sorted from them (not recorded which). The rearrangement links TRBV19 to TRBJ2-7, with TRBD1 identical over 11 bases. The receptor was isolated from an adult woman who had mild COVID-19 (a few samples of this study predate the infection). Cell type and time point are not known. The CDR3 loop is CASSIIGGTGGNEQYF. The CDR3 region has the DNA TGTGCCAGTAGTATAATCGGCGGGACAGGGGGTAACGAGCAGTACTTC.